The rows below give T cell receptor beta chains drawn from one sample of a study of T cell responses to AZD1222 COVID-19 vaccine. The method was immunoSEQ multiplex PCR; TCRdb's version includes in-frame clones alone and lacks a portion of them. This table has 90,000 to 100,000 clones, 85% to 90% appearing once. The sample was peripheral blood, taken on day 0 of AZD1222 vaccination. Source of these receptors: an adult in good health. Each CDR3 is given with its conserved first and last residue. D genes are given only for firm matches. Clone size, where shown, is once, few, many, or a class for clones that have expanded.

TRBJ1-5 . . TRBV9 TGTGCCAGCAGCGCCACCACAGGGTCGCCCCAGCATTTT CASSATTGSPQHF
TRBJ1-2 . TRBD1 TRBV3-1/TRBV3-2 TGTGCCAGCAGCCAAGTCTGGGGACCACAGGGGGCGGGCTATGGCTACACCTTC CASSQVWGPQGAGYGYTF
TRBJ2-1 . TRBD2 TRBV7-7 TGTGCCAGCAGCCAGGGTCCTAGCGGTTACAATGAGCAGTTCTTC CASSQGPSGYNEQFF
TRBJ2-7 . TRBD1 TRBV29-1 TGCAGCGTTGGGCGGACAGGGGATTCCTACGAGCAGTACTTC CSVGRTGDSYEQYF
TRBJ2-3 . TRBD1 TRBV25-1 TGTGCCAGCAGGTCCGGGACAGGACAGACAGATACGCAGTATTTT CASRSGTGQTDTQYF
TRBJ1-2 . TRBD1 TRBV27 TGTGCCAGCAGATCCGGGACAGTGAACTATGGCTACACCTTC CASRSGTVNYGYTF
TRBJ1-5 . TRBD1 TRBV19 TGTGCCAGTGCATCGGGACAGGGGCGTCAGCCCCAGCATTTT CASASGQGRQPQHF
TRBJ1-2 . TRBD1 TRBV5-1 TGCGCCAGCAGCCTCGGACAGGGGGATCCTGGCTACACCTTC CASSLGQGDPGYTF
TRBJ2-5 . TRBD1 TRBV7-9 TGTGCCAGCAGCTTAACCCTGACAGGGGTTGTGGAGACCCAGTACTTC CASSLTLTGVVETQYF
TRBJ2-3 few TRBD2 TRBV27 TGTGCCAGCAGTTTTTGGGGGGGGTCCCCTAGCACAGATACGCAGTATTTT CASSFWGGSPSTDTQYF
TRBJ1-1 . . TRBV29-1 TGCAGCCAATCGAACCCGGGGACTGAAGCTTTCTTT CSQSNPGTEAFF
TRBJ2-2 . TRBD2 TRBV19 TGTGCCAGTAAAGTTGGTAGCGGGGATGTCGGGGAGCTGTTTTTT CASKVGSGDVGELFF
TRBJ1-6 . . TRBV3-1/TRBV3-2 TGTGCCAGCAGTCACATCGGGGGGTCCGGGAATTCACCCCTCCACTTT CASSHIGGSGNSPLHF
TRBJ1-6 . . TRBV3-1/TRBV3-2 TGTGCCAGCAGAGAAACAATCTCTTCACCCCTCCACTTT CASRETISSPLHF
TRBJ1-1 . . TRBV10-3 TGTGCCATCAGCGAAACCCGGGAGGGTACTGAAGCTTTCTTT CAISETREGTEAFF
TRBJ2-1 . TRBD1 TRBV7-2 TGTGCCAGCAGCCCTAGGGGGCTAGCTCTCTATGAGCAGTTCTTC CASSPRGLALYEQFF
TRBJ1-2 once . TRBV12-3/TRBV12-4 TGTGCCAGCAGGTTCGGGGTCTATGGCTACACCTTC CASRFGVYGYTF
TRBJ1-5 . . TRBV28 TGTGCCAGCACCTCTCAGGGTGCCCAGCCCCAGCATTTT CASTSQGAQPQHF
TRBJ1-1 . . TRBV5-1 TGCGCCAGCAGCTTGCAGGGCCTGGGCACTGAAGCTTTCTTT CASSLQGLGTEAFF
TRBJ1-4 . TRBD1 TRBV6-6 TGTGCCAGCAGTGTTTTGGGACAGGTGAATGAAAAACTGTTTTTT CASSVLGQVNEKLFF
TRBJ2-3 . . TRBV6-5 TGTGCCAGCAGTTCGGGACACTTCACAGATACGCAGTATTTT CASSSGHFTDTQYF
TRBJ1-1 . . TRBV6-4 TGTGCCAGCGCTGACATGAACACTGAAGCTTTCTTT CASADMNTEAFF
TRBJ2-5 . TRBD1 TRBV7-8 TGTGCCAGCAGCTTAGTGGGGACAGGGGGCGGAGAGACCCAGTACTTC CASSLVGTGGGETQYF
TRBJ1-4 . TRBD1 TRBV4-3 TGCGCCAGCAGCCAAGTGTGGGACAGGGGCGAAAAACTGTTTTTT CASSQVWDRGEKLFF
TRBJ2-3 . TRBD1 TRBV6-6 TGTGCCAGCAGTTACGGGGCCAGGGGGCGGTATTTT CASSYGARGRYF
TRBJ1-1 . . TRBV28 TGTGCCAGCAGTTTACTGGGCGCTGAAGCTTTCTTT CASSLLGAEAFF
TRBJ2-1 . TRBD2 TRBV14 TGTGCCACCCGCGAGGGAGGGGCGGAAAATGAGCAGTTCTTC CATREGGAENEQFF
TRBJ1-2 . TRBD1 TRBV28 TGTGCCAGCAGGATAGGACAGGACTATGGCTACACCTTC CASRIGQDYGYTF
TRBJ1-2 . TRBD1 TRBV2 TGTGCCAGCAGATTCGGACAGGGGATTTATTATGGCTACACCTTC CASRFGQGIYYGYTF
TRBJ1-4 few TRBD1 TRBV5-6 TGTGCCAGCAGCTCGGGACAGGGAGGGAAACTGTTTTTT CASSSGQGGKLFF
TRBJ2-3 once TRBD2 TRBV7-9 TGTGCCAGCAGCTTAGATTCTAGCGGGGGCCCTACAGATACGCAGTATTTT CASSLDSSGGPTDTQYF
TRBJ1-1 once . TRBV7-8 TGTGCCAGCAGCTTGCGAGGGGACACTGAAGCTTTCTTT CASSLRGDTEAFF
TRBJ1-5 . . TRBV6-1 TGTGCCAGCAGTGAAGCTAGCAGATTAAGCAATCAGCCCCAGCATTTT CASSEASRLSNQPQHF
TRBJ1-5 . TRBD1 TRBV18 TGTGCCAGCTCCGCCGGACAGGTCGGTAATCAGCCCCAGCATTTT CASSAGQVGNQPQHF
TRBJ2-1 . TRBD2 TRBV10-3 TGTGCCATCAGTGGACGACGAGGGACTAGTTATAACAATGAGCAGTTCTTC CAISGRRGTSYNNEQFF
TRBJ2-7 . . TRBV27 TGTGCCAGCAGTTTATGGGGGTCCCACGAGCAGTACTTC CASSLWGSHEQYF
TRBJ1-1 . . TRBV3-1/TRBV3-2 TGTGCCAGCAGCCACGGCAGGAACACTGAAGCTTTCTTT CASSHGRNTEAFF
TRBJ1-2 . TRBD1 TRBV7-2 TGTGCCAGCAGCTTAGGAGGGACAGGGGGCTTTGGCTACACCTTC CASSLGGTGGFGYTF
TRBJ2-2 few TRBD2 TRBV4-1 TGCGCCAGCAGCCAAACGCGGGGGGCCGTCACCGGGGAGCTGTTTTTT CASSQTRGAVTGELFF
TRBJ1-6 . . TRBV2 TGTGCCAGCAGTGAACCACCCTGGGGGAGGGTTGAGTCACCCCTCCACTTT CASSEPPWGRVESPLHF
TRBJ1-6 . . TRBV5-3 TGTGCCAGGCCAAAATTGAGTTCACCCCTCCACTTT CARPKLSSPLHF
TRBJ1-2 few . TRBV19 TGTGCCAGTAGTAGGTACGGGGCTAACTATGGCTACACCTTC CASSRYGANYGYTF
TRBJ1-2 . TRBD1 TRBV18 TGTGCCAGCTCACCCATCTCAGGGGGCTATGGCTACACCTTC CASSPISGGYGYTF
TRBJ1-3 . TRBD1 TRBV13 TGTGCCAGCAGCCCTCTGGACAGGGGGGTTTCTGGAAACACCATATATTTT CASSPLDRGVSGNTIYF
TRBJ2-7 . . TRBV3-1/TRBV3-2 TGTGCCAGCAGCACATTCGGCCAGGCAAACTCCTACGAGCAGTACTTC CASSTFGQANSYEQYF
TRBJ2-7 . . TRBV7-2 TGTGCCAGCAGGACGGAACCGTACGGCAACTACGAGCAGTACTTC CASRTEPYGNYEQYF
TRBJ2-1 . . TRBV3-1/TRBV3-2 TGTGCCAGCAGCCTACCCCCAACGGGGGCCGTCAATGAGCAGTTCTTC CASSLPPTGAVNEQFF
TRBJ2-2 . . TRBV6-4 TGTGCCAGCAGTGACAAAAACACCGGGGAGCTGTTTTTT CASSDKNTGELFF
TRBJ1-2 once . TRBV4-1 TGCGCCAGCAGCCAAGCCCAGGGTCGGAACTATGGCTACACCTTC CASSQAQGRNYGYTF
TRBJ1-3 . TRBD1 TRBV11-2 TGTGCCAGCAGCTTAGCGACACCGGGACAGGGCTCTGGAAACACCATATATTTT CASSLATPGQGSGNTIYF
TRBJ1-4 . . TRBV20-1 TGCAGCGGTTTCCGGGGTGAAAAACTGTTTTTT CSGFRGEKLFF
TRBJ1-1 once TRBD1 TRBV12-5 TGTGCTAGTGTCGTCGGGACAGTACATGAAGCTTTCTTT CASVVGTVHEAFF
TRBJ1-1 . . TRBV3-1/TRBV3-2 TGTGCCAGCAGCCGGATGGTCCTGGGACCCGGCGGTATGGAAGCTTTCTTT CASSRMVLGPGGMEAFF
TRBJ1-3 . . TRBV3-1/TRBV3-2 TGTGCCAGCAGCCCGAGGTCTGGAAACACCATATATTTT CASSPRSGNTIYF
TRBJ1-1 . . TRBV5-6 TGTGCCAGCAGCTTACCTCACGTCAACACTGAAGCTTTCTTT CASSLPHVNTEAFF
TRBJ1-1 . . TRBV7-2 TGTGCCAGCAAACGAAGGGGGGATATGAACACTGAAGCTTTCTTT CASKRRGDMNTEAFF
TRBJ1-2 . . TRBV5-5 TGTGCCAGCGGATACGACGCCTTCTATGGCTACACCTTC CASGYDAFYGYTF
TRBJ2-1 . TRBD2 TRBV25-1 TGTGCCAGCAGTGCCGCGACTAGCGGGAAGAGAGCAAATGAGCAGTTCTTC CASSAATSGKRANEQFF
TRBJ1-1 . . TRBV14 TGTGCCAGCAGCCAACCAGGACCAGACATGAACACTGAAGCTTTCTTT CASSQPGPDMNTEAFF